The 30 T cell receptor beta chains below come from one sample, sequenced in a study of blood T cells in healthy people across ages. Then a second PCR, running roughly 7 to 11 cycles, was carried out with a sample-barcoded 5' primer and a J-beta primer mix. TCRdb re-called the 5' RACE reads through MiXCR, storing one row per CDR3 protein. The data hold hundreds of thousands of distinct CDR3 sequences, with 25% to 35% observed a single time. Separately, the same data were catalogued under a study of T cells of mothers and their children.

Sequencing was done on a sample of blood. These receptor sequences come from a boy between 2 and 10 years old in good health.

This chain connects TRBV7-6 to TRBJ2-7, with 9 nucleotides matching TRBD1. The V gene's germline CDR1 is SGHVS and CDR2 FNYEAQ. This CDR3 has 15 amino acids. V lost 5 bases to trimming and J lost 3 bases; unmatched junction nucleotides: 8. The CDR3 nucleotides read TGTGCCAGCAGCCCGGGGGACAGGGCCGTCTACGAGCAGTACTTC. It yields the protein CASSPGDRAVYEQYF.

The genes are TRBV9 and TRBJ1-6, with 11 bases fitting TRBD1. The CDR3 extends over 14 amino acids. Germline loops: CDR1 SGDLS, CDR2 YYNGEE. V lost 3 bases, J lost 8 bases, and 1 base stayed unmatched. The DNA of the CDR3 is TGTGCCAGCAGCGCGGGACAGGGGGATTCACCCCTCCACTTT. Its protein is CASSAGQGDSPLHF.

This clonotype was observed at least ten times. The chain has TRBV27 and TRBJ2-5, with D perhaps matching TRBD1 or TRBD2 (5 bases each). V lost 4 bases and J 5 bases, leaving 5 bases between the germline ends. Per the germline V gene, CDR1 is MNHEY and CDR2 is SMNVEV (reference sequence). The CDR3 runs to 11 residues. As DNA, the CDR3 is TGTGCCAGCAGTTGGGGGGAGACCCAGTACTTC. This sequence encodes CASSWGETQYF.

The chain links TRBV4-3 to TRBJ2-3; maybe TRBD2 (5 bases). The CDR3 length is 17 residues. Trimming pared 0 bases from V and 6 bases from J, leaving 19 bases between. In germline, CDR1 is LGHNA, CDR2 YSLEER. The CDR3 sequence: CASSQDRDYTPVDTQYF. The CDR3 region has the DNA TGCGCCAGCAGCCAAGATCGGGATTATACCCCGGTGGATACGCAGTATTTT.

The CDR3 region is CASSLTLRTGNTEAFF. In nucleotides, the CDR3 is TGCGCCAGCAGCTTGACTCTCAGGACAGGGAACACTGAAGCTTTCTTT. The V gene is TRBV5-1, the J gene TRBJ1-1; 7 nucleotides match TRBD1. The CDR3 length is 16 residues. Looked up from germline, CDR1 is SGHRS and CDR2 is YFSETQ. With V trimmed by 1 base and J by 1 base, 7 bases remained unmatched.

V and J are TRBV9 and TRBJ1-4; the D gene is possibly TRBD1 (6 bases). The V end lost 0 bases, the J end lost 5 bases, and 14 bases lay between the germline ends. Germline CDR1 and CDR2: SGDLS and YYNGEE. This CDR3 has 16 residues. CDR3 sequence reads: CASSVATGHWNEKLFF. CDR3 nucleotide sequence: TGTGCCAGCAGCGTAGCTACAGGGCACTGGAATGAAAAACTGTTTTTT.

A few counts support this clonotype. One junction end disagrees with the germline gene, perhaps due to a read error. This sequence joins TRBV12-5 and TRBJ2-1, with 8 positions matching TRBD1. Germline lookup yields CDR1 LGHNT and CDR2 FRNRAP. The CDR3 contains 20 residues. The CDR3 sequence is CASGRESGQDALMPYNGQFF. CDR3 coding DNA: TGTGCTAGTGGTCGAGAATCGGGACAGGATGCCTTAATGCCCTACAATGGGCAGTTCTTC.

V and J are TRBV9 and TRBJ1-3; no firm D call. This CDR3 region has 14 residues. Trimming stripped 0 bases from V and 2 bases from J, with 6 bases between. CDR1 and CDR2 from the germline V gene are SGDLS and YYNGEE. CDR3 sequence (DNA): TGTGCCAGCAGCGTAGCCGGGGCTGGAAACACCATATATTTT. Its protein product is CASSVAGAGNTIYF.

This clonotype appeared a few times. The chain recombines TRBV5-5 with TRBJ2-1, with TRBD1 identical over 8 bases. The assigned J gene may be wrong: the sequence end matches TRBJ2-7 better. This CDR3 has 14 amino acids. The germline gives CDR1 SGHKS, CDR2 YYEKEE (reference sequence). The CDR3 DNA is TGTGCCAGCAGCGTAGGACAGGGTTTCTACGAGCAGTACTTC. This sequence encodes CASSVGQGFYEQYF.

A few counts support this clonotype. The CDR3 loop is CASNSQGVGADTQYF. The CDR3 nucleotides read TGTGCCAGCAACTCACAGGGGGTAGGGGCAGATACGCAGTATTTT. This chain joins TRBV6-6 and TRBJ2-3, with 8 positions matching TRBD1. The CDR3 contains 15 residues. The germline V gene has CDR1 MNHNY and CDR2 SVGAGI (reference sequence). J was trimmed by 4 bases and V by 7 bases; bases with no gene match: 10.

The chain has TRBV7-8 and TRBJ2-7, with TRBD2 identical over 13 bases. V dropped 4 bases and J dropped 7; count of bases not matched to a gene: 7. This CDR3 has 15 residues. CDR1 and CDR2 from the germline V gene are SGHVS and FQNEAQ. CDR3 sequence reads: CASSSRTSGSWEQYF. The CDR3 nucleotides read TGTGCCAGCAGCTCCAGGACTAGCGGGAGCTGGGAGCAGTACTTC.

This clonotype has just a few counts. This chain connects TRBV10-3 to TRBJ2-6, with D perhaps matching TRBD1 (5 bases). The V gene's germline CDR1 is ENHRY and CDR2 SYGVKD. Deletions cut 4 bases from V and 0 bases from J, with 10 bases between. This CDR3 is 16 amino acids long. CDR3 region: CAISGNRGSGANVLTF. CDR3 coding DNA: TGTGCCATCAGTGGAAATAGGGGCTCTGGGGCCAACGTCCTGACTTTC.

The V and J genes are TRBV12-5 and TRBJ2-5; TRBD2 matches at 12 bases. V was pared by 4 bases and J by 4 bases, with 10 bases of the junction left unmatched. Germline values: CDR1 LGHNT, CDR2 FRNRAP. This CDR3 comprises 17 residues. This CDR3 is CASGSPSGRALGETQYF. For the CDR3, the DNA is TGTGCTAGTGGTTCTCCTAGCGGGAGGGCCCTCGGAGAGACCCAGTACTTC.

This clonotype has just a few counts. CDR3 sequence reads: CASSQLLGETQYF. The CDR3 nucleotides read TGCGCCAGCAGCCAATTACTGGGGGAGACCCAGTACTTC. The rearrangement links TRBV4-1 to TRBJ2-5, with D uncertain. CDR3 size: 13 residues. Germline CDR1 MGHRA, CDR2 YSYEKL. The V and J ends lost 2 bases and 5 bases respectively, with 9 bases between them.

The rearrangement joins TRBV27 to TRBJ2-7; 7 bases are a match to TRBD2. V dropped 6 bases and J dropped 5; count of bases not matched to a gene: 10. This CDR3 comprises 14 residues. Germline assignment: CDR1 MNHEY and CDR2 SMNVEV (reference sequence). CDR3 amino acids: CASSLASGIDEQYF. Here the CDR3 DNA reads TGTGCCAGCAGCCTCGCGAGCGGGATCGACGAGCAGTACTTC.

V gene TRBV20-1 combines with J gene TRBJ2-1, with D perhaps given as TRBD1 or TRBD2 (6 bases each). The CDR3 runs to 13 residues. Deletions cut 5 bases from V and 9 bases from J, with 17 bases between. Germline loops: CDR1 DFQATT, CDR2 SNEGSKA (reference sequence). Here the CDR3 DNA reads TGCAGTGCTGGGGGCGGGGCCCGGGGTGAGCAGTTCTTC. Protein sequence: CSAGGGARGEQFF.

This clonotype showed up just a few times. The gene calls are TRBV5-1 and TRBJ2-1; 8 bases map to TRBD1. Germline CDR1 SGHRS, CDR2 YFSETQ. The CDR3 has 13 residues. The junction had 7 bases not matched to a gene; V was cut back by 4 bases and J by 10 bases. The CDR3 reads CASSGQGAGEQFF. Here the CDR3 DNA reads TGCGCCAGCAGCGGTCAGGGGGCGGGGGAGCAGTTCTTC.

This clonotype was counted a few times. The V gene is TRBV11-2, the J gene TRBJ1-2; D is unresolved. Trimming left V 0 bases short and J 4 bases short, with 12 bases between. Germline lookup yields CDR1 SGHAT and CDR2 FQNNGV. The CDR3 covers 15 residues. In nucleotides, the CDR3 is TGTGCCAGCAGCTTAGATCAGATATACTCCTATGGCTACACCTTC. Its translation is CASSLDQIYSYGYTF.

The chain recombines TRBV12-3 or TRBV12-4 with TRBJ2-7, with a tentative D call TRBD1 (5 bases). Between the trimmed V and J ends, which lost 5 bases and 9 bases, there was a span of 11 bases. This CDR3 spans 11 amino acids. CDR3 region: CASSLQGGQYF. CDR3 in DNA: TGTGCCAGCAGTCTCCAGGGTGGGCAGTACTTC.

The chain combines TRBV12-5 with TRBJ2-3; 12 bases match TRBD2. Trimming removed 6 bases from V and 6 bases from J; junction bases left unmatched: 13. The CDR3 is 17 residues long. Looked up from germline, CDR1 is LGHNT and CDR2 is FRNRAP. This CDR3 reads CASGPPGLAGPGDTQYF. The CDR3 DNA reads TGTGCTAGTGGCCCCCCCGGACTAGCGGGACCGGGGGATACGCAGTATTTT.

The table lists this clonotype with a few counts. The chain couples TRBV6-6 to TRBJ2-2; 11 bases agree with TRBD1. The junction had 2 bases not matched to a gene; V was cut back by 2 bases and J by 3 bases. Germline assignment: CDR1 MNHNY and CDR2 SVGAGI (reference sequence). The CDR3 runs to 16 residues. CDR3 coding DNA: TGTGCCAGCAGTTACGGGACAGGGGGTTACACCGGGGAGCTGTTTTTT. Its translation is CASSYGTGGYTGELFF.

Only a few counts were recorded for this clonotype. CDR3 DNA: TGTGCCAGCAGCTTAGTCAGGACAGGGGTCTATGGCTACACCTTC. Translating it yields CASSLVRTGVYGYTF. The rearrangement links TRBV7-8 to TRBJ1-2; 9 nucleotides line up with TRBD1. There are 15 residues in the CDR3. J gave up 4 bases and V 1 base, and 4 bases lay outside the gene matches. The germline V gene has CDR1 SGHVS and CDR2 FQNEAQ.

Only a few counts were recorded for this clonotype. CDR3 region: CASSVDSEPADTQYF. Written as DNA, the CDR3 is TGTGCCAGCAGCGTAGATAGCGAACCCGCAGATACGCAGTATTTT. This chain links TRBV9 with TRBJ2-3; TRBD2 might be the D (5 bases). V gave up 0 bases and J gave up 4 bases, with 12 bases separating them. This CDR3 is built from 15 residues. Germline V gene data show CDR1 as SGDLS and CDR2 as YYNGEE. Full variable domain (rest looked up from reference TRBV9 and TRBJ2-3): DSGVTQTPKHLITATGQRVTLRCSPRSGDLSVYWYQQSLDQGLQFLIQYYNGEERAKGNILERFSAQQFPDLHSELNLSSLELGDSALYFCASSVDSEPADTQYFGPGTRLTVL.

This chain joins TRBV7-8 and TRBJ2-3; TRBD1 might be the D (5 bases). The V end lost 1 base, the J end lost 7 bases, and 6 bases lay between the germline ends. Germline-derived CDR1 and CDR2 are SGHVS and FQNEAQ. The CDR3 runs 12 residues. The CDR3 region is CASSLEGHTQYF. CDR3 bases: TGTGCCAGCAGCTTAGAGGGGCATACGCAGTATTTT.

V gene TRBV12-3 or TRBV12-4 combines with J gene TRBJ2-2; the match to TRBD1 covers 7 bases. Trimming cost V 6 bases and J 5 bases; bases outside gene matches: 3. CDR3 length equals 13 residues. CDR3 sequence: CASRLTGTGELFF. DNA for the CDR3: TGTGCCAGCAGATTGACAGGGACCGGGGAGCTGTTTTTT.

The chain recombines TRBV2 with TRBJ2-7, with D unresolved. The CDR3 is made up of 14 amino acids. CDR1 SNHLY and CDR2 FYNNEI come from the germline V gene. The V end lost 7 bases, the J end lost 2 bases, and 15 bases lay between the germline ends. The CDR3 DNA reads as TGTGCCAGCACCGGGCAAACCAACCCCTACGAGCAGTACTTC. Encoded protein: CASTGQTNPYEQYF.

The table lists this clonotype with a few counts. V usage is TRBV20-1 and J usage is TRBJ2-5; D possibly uses TRBD1 or TRBD2 (5 bases each). Germline V gives CDR1 DFQATT, CDR2 SNEGSKA (reference sequence). This CDR3 has 15 residues. V lost 0 bases and J 11 bases, leaving 22 bases between the germline ends. The CDR3 DNA reads as TGCAGTGCTAGAGAAGGGGCAGGTACATCGCAGCGGCAGTACTTC. Amino acids: CSAREGAGTSQRQYF.

The gene calls are TRBV29-1 and TRBJ1-4, with 9 bases that match TRBD1. The junction had 5 bases not matched to a gene; V was cut back by 6 bases and J by 6 bases. The CDR3 covers 13 residues. The germline CDR1 and CDR2 sequences are SQVTM and ANQGSEA. This CDR3 is CSVADRGHEKLFF. The CDR3 DNA sequence: TGCAGCGTCGCGGACAGGGGTCATGAAAAACTGTTTTTT.

This clonotype was observed a handful of times. This chain uses TRBV27 with TRBJ2-4, with D perhaps matching TRBD1 or TRBD2 (5 bases each). The CDR3 sequence is 15 residues long. Germline CDR1 reads MNHEY; CDR2 reads SMNVEV (reference sequence). V lost 6 bases and J lost 13, with 25 bases in between. CDR3 residues: CASSLTGTKTTGQYF. The CDR3 DNA is TGTGCCAGCAGCTTAACCGGGACCAAAACGACCGGGCAGTACTTC.

In its sample, this clonotype was seen a few times. V and J are TRBV29-1 and TRBJ2-7, with TRBD1 matching 7 bases. The CDR3 contains 13 residues. V lost 5 bases and J lost 2; bases outside the gene matches: 6. Looked up from germline, CDR1 is SQVTM and CDR2 is ANQGSEA. The CDR3 reads CSVSGTVTYEQYF. The CDR3 region has the DNA TGCAGCGTTTCCGGGACAGTCACCTACGAGCAGTACTTC.